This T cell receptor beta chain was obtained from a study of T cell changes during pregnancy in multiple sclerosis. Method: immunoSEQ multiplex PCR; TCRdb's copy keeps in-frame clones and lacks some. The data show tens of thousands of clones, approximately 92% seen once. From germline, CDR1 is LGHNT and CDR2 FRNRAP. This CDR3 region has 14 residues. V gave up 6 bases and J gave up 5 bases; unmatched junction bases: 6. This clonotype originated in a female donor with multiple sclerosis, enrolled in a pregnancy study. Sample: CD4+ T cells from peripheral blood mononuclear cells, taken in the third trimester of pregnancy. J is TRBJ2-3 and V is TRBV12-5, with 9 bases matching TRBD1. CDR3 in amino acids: CASGSGTGIDTQYF. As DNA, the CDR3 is TGTGCTAGTGGGTCCGGGACAGGGATAGATACGCAGTATTTT.